A selection of T cell receptor beta chains follows, all from one sample in a study of OX40 agonist ivuxolimab in advanced cancers. Clones were read by immunoSEQ multiplex PCR, and TCRdb kept only the in-frame ones, dropping some. The sample carries 70,000 to 95,000 clones, roughly 87% recorded once. Here the sequenced sample was CD4+ or CD8+ T cells sorted from blood, taken in a trial of the OX40 agonist ivuxolimab. These receptors were taken from an adult with an advanced solid tumor such as melanoma, head and neck, liver or kidney cancer. Each CDR3 is given with its conserved first and last residue. Each record gives: J gene, clone size, D gene, V gene, CDR3 DNA, CDR3 protein. A D gene is named only where the DNA matches it firmly. Expanded clones get a size class; other rows say once, few or many, or leave the size out.

TRBJ1-3 - - TRBV19 TGTGCCAGTAGTTTCTCGACAGGTGGCAACACCATATATTTT CASSFSTGGNTIYF
TRBJ1-2 - - TRBV27 TGTGCCAGCAGGCAGGGAACTCTTAACTATGGCTACACCTTC CASRQGTLNYGYTF
TRBJ1-1 - TRBD1 TRBV6-1 TGTGCCAGCAGTGTGACAGGGTCCGGTACTGAAGCTTTCTTT CASSVTGSGTEAFF
TRBJ1-6 - TRBD1 TRBV10-2 TGCGCCAGCACTTGGGAGATACCTTGGACAGGGGGTGGTTCACCCCTCCACTTT CASTWEIPWTGGGSPLHF
TRBJ1-1 - - TRBV25-1 TGTGCCAGCAGTGAAAGGGAGTACGGGAACACTGAAGCTTTCTTT CASSEREYGNTEAFF
TRBJ1-4 once TRBD1 TRBV5-4 TGTGCCAGCAGGCCCCAGGGGGCGAGTGAAAAACTGTTTTTT CASRPQGASEKLFF
TRBJ2-4 once - TRBV6-1 TGTGCCAGCAGCCTAGATTTAGCCAAAAACATTCAGTACTTC CASSLDLAKNIQYF
TRBJ2-3 - - TRBV11-3 TGTGCCAGCAGCTTGAGTGGAATCACAGATACGCAGTATTTT CASSLSGITDTQYF
TRBJ2-1 - TRBD1 TRBV5-6 TGTGCCAGCAGCCGGCAAGACAGGGATGACAATGAGCAGTTCTTC CASSRQDRDDNEQFF
TRBJ2-2 - - TRBV5-1 TGCGCCAGCCGGGGAGCGGAGGGCGGGGAGCTGTTTTTT CASRGAEGGELFF
TRBJ1-4 - - TRBV2 TGTGCCAGCAGTTTTTCAGGAAAACTGTTTTTT CASSFSGKLFF
TRBJ2-6 - - TRBV30 TGTGCCTGGAGTGTATTTCCCCGGGCTGGGGCCAACGTCCTGACTTTC CAWSVFPRAGANVLTF
TRBJ1-3 once - TRBV7-8 TGTGCCAGCAGCTTAGTTGGCATGGGGGCTTCTGGAAACACCATATATTTT CASSLVGMGASGNTIYF
TRBJ1-5 - - TRBV18 TGTGCCAGCTCACCCACTGGGGGGTATCGGCCCCAGCATTTT CASSPTGGYRPQHF
TRBJ1-6 - - TRBV19 TGTGCCAGTAGGGACGGGAGCTCCTATAATTCACCCCTCTACTTT CASRDGSSYNSPLYF
TRBJ2-3 - - TRBV29-1 TGCAGCGTTGAGCTATATGGGGGTGGAGTAACAGATACGCAGTATTTT CSVELYGGGVTDTQYF
TRBJ2-1 - - TRBV19 TGTGCCAGTAGTCTCGGGCCATACAATGAGCAGTTCTTC CASSLGPYNEQFF
TRBJ2-4 - TRBD1 TRBV6-6 TGTGCCAGCAGTTTGGACAGGGTGGGGGACATTCAGTACTTC CASSLDRVGDIQYF
TRBJ1-2 - - TRBV5-1 TGCGCCAGCAGCCTCCCCAGGGGCTCACTCAACTATGGCTACACCTTC CASSLPRGSLNYGYTF
TRBJ1-2 few - TRBV19 TGTGCCAGTAGTATGGGGGAGAACAGAGCTAACTATGGCTACACCTTC CASSMGENRANYGYTF
TRBJ2-3 - TRBD1 TRBV11-1 TGTGCCGGCAGCTTGCTGACAGGGGGAGCAGATACGCAGTATTTT CAGSLLTGGADTQYF
TRBJ1-4 - TRBD1 TRBV10-3 TGTGCCTCGAGAACAGGGGCAGCTAATGAAAAACTGTTTTTT CASRTGAANEKLFF
TRBJ1-2 - - TRBV14 TGTGCCAGCAGCCAAGTGGCTAGCGGCTACACCTTC CASSQVASGYTF
TRBJ1-1 - - TRBV4-1 TGCGCCAGCAGCCAAGATTCGCAGGGGAGGACTGAAGCTTTCTTT CASSQDSQGRTEAFF
TRBJ1-1 - - TRBV6-5 TGTGCCACCCAGTGGGGGGGGACTAACACTGAAGCTTTCTTT CATQWGGTNTEAFF
TRBJ2-3 - TRBD2 TRBV7-8 TGTGCCAGCAGCTTCCGGCTAGCGGGGGAATGGACAGATACGCAGTATTTT CASSFRLAGEWTDTQYF
TRBJ2-5 - TRBD2 TRBV5-1 TGCGCCAGCAGCCTAGCGGGGGGGCAAGAGACCCAGTACTTC CASSLAGGQETQYF
TRBJ2-6 - TRBD1 TRBV11-2 TGTGCCAGCAGCTCGGTCCGGGACAGGGGTACCGGGGCCAACGTCCTGACTTTC CASSSVRDRGTGANVLTF
TRBJ1-1 - - TRBV6-1 TGTGCCAGCAGGGAAGATGTCACTGAAGCTTTCTTT CASREDVTEAFF
TRBJ2-3 - - TRBV7-2 TGTGCCAGCAGCCAATCCACAGATACGCAGTATTTT CASSQSTDTQYF
TRBJ1-2 - - TRBV20-1 TGCAGTCCAATCTATGGCTACACCTTC CSPIYGYTF
TRBJ2-7 - - TRBV4-2 TGTGCCAGCAGCCACAGCCTAGCGTCGTACGAGCAGTACTTC CASSHSLASYEQYF